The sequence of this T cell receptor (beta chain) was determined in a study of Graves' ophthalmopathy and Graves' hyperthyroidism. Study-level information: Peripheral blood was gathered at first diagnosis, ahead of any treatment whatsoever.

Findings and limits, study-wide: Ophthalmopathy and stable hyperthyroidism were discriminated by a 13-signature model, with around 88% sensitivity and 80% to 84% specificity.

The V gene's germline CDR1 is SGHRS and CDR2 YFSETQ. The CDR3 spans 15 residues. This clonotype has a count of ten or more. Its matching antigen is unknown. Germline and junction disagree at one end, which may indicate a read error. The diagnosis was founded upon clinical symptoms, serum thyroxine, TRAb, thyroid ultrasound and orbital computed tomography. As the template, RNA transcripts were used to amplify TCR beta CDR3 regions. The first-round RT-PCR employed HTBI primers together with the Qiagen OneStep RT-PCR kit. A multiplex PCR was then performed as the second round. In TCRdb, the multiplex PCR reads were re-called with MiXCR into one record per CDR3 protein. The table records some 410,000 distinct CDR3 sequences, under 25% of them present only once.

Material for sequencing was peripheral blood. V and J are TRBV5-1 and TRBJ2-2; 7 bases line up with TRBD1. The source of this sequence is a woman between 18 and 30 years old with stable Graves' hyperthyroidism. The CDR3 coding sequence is TGTGCCAGCAGTTTAAGGACAGGGAACACCGGGGAGCTGTTTTTT. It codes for CASSLRTGNTGELFF.